This T cell receptor (beta chain) was obtained from a study of molecular identifiers for immune sequencing clone quantification. CDR1 and CDR2 from the germline V gene are LNHDA and SQIVND (reference sequence). The ends were cut back, 0 bases at V and 0 bases at J, with 10 bases in the middle. This CDR3 has 16 amino acids. Preparation of the bulk TCR libraries relied on previously described methods and listed TCR primers. TCRdb ran MiXCR on the PCR reads and lists one entry per CDR3 protein. In the table there are about 640,000 distinct CDR3 sequences, approximately 20% of which are singletons. What was sequenced was naive CD8+ T cells from blood, with Jurkat cell RNA spiked in. The subset is: FACS-sorted CD8+CD4-CCR7+CD45RA+ naive T cells. This TCR was sampled from a human donor in good health. Some libraries in this study had Jurkat cell RNA spiked in. This chain joins TRBV19 and TRBJ2-3; D is ambiguous. CDR3 coding DNA: TGTGCCAGTAGTATAGACGCAGATCCTAGCACAGATACGCAGTATTTT. The encoded protein is CASSIDADPSTDTQYF.